The rows below give T cell receptor beta chains drawn from one sample of a study of CD8 T cells in ankylosing spondylitis. TCRdb reanalysed the 5' RACE reads using MiXCR and keeps one entry per CDR3 protein. There are roughly 150,000 distinct CDR3 sequences in the sample; approximately 10% occur only once, and roughly 16% lies in the top ten. Sequenced sample: blood, either unsorted or a sorted T cell fraction (not recorded which). The receptors were sampled from a female donor with ankylosing spondylitis or in good health (not recorded which). The CDR3 runs from the conserved cysteine through the conserved F or W.

v_call: TRBV7-6
cdr3_aa: CASSLSPGVTYEQYF

v_call: TRBV19
cdr3_aa: CASTTSGYTF

v_call: TRBV28
cdr3_aa: CASSLSPSGNTIYF

v_call: TRBV4-3
cdr3_aa: CASSQETGSYNEQFF

v_call: TRBV7-9
cdr3_aa: CASSRIYEQYF

v_call: TRBV6-6
cdr3_aa: CASSYPRETQYF

v_call: TRBV6-5
cdr3_aa: CASSWGRVETQYF

v_call: TRBV4-2
cdr3_aa: CASSQDVGLAFQETQYF

v_call: TRBV7-9
cdr3_aa: CATTGLDEKLFF

v_call: TRBV19
cdr3_aa: CASSIAGTPEEQYF

v_call: TRBV2
cdr3_aa: CASNIPASGTRLYEQYF

v_call: TRBV4-3
cdr3_aa: CASSQDRAGEGQPQHF

v_call: TRBV20-1
cdr3_aa: CSARDPDPASGGTYEQYF

v_call: TRBV20-1
cdr3_aa: CSARIRGREQYF

v_call: TRBV12-1
cdr3_aa: CASSFARAGGVLSYNEQFF

v_call: TRBV7-9
cdr3_aa: CASSQDGPPGGYTF

v_call: TRBV4-3
cdr3_aa: CASSQDPGGAYTEAFF

v_call: TRBV20-1
cdr3_aa: CSAPAGASEQYF

v_call: TRBV9
cdr3_aa: CASSPRGLGQNTEAFF

v_call: TRBV12-3/TRBV12-4
cdr3_aa: CASTSTGAYEQYF

v_call: TRBV6-2/TRBV6-3
cdr3_aa: CASSSNRGRLNTEAFF

v_call: TRBV30
cdr3_aa: CAWSTSGGRPAYGYTF

v_call: TRBV2
cdr3_aa: CTRSLHYWVGVMDQPQHF

v_call: TRBV6-1
cdr3_aa: CASSLDRTVGYTF

v_call: TRBV20-1
cdr3_aa: CSAARGDYSYNEQFF

v_call: TRBV6-1
cdr3_aa: CASSWGAGSYEQYF

v_call: TRBV20-1
cdr3_aa: CSAREGLAIPPSQYF

v_call: TRBV19
cdr3_aa: CASSIFGGANEQFF

v_call: TRBV4-3
cdr3_aa: CASSQKVLAVNEQFF

v_call: TRBV2
cdr3_aa: CASAGPISGANVLTF

v_call: TRBV7-8
cdr3_aa: CASSPWTGVEETQYF

v_call: TRBV6-5
cdr3_aa: CASSYSGRQGNYGYTF

v_call: TRBV19
cdr3_aa: CATSPGGYNEQFF

v_call: TRBV10-3
cdr3_aa: CAISEASEGYTF

v_call: TRBV7-9
cdr3_aa: CASSLGRGRTDTQYF

v_call: TRBV9
cdr3_aa: CASSVVGAGVANEQFF

v_call: TRBV5-4
cdr3_aa: CASSPVGGGDGYTF

v_call: TRBV2
cdr3_aa: CASSEVKDMNTEAFF

v_call: TRBV12-3/TRBV12-4
cdr3_aa: CASSLARSGRPLAYEQYF

v_call: TRBV4-2
cdr3_aa: CASSQENRNRNYGYTF

v_call: TRBV9
cdr3_aa: CASSVGVGNQPQHF

v_call: TRBV15
cdr3_aa: CATSKLRGVEAYEQYF

v_call: TRBV7-2
cdr3_aa: CASSLRYNEQFF

v_call: TRBV4-1
cdr3_aa: CASSTQPRELTDTQYF

v_call: TRBV14
cdr3_aa: CASSQGYRATNEKLFF

v_call: TRBV19
cdr3_aa: CASSLAGETGELFF

v_call: TRBV6-2/TRBV6-3
cdr3_aa: CASSSPGQLSGELFF

v_call: TRBV19
cdr3_aa: CASSIEGTGSYEQYF

v_call: TRBV18
cdr3_aa: CASSPPHEQFF

v_call: TRBV3-1
cdr3_aa: CASSPSLSYNEQFF

v_call: TRBV10-3
cdr3_aa: CAISESGGGGPYEQYF

v_call: TRBV20-1
cdr3_aa: CSAFPDRGKGYTF

v_call: TRBV27
cdr3_aa: CASSLSGYSYSLSSTDTQYF